These 19 T cell receptor beta chains came from one sample sequenced in a study of memory B cells and T cells in multiple sclerosis. After stimulus-free culture, autoproliferating CFSE-dim and non-proliferating CFSE-high T cells were sequenced separately. Replicate wells were pooled after 7 days of stimulus-free culture of roughly 5x10^7 CFSE-labeled PBMCs. Libraries were prepared by immunoSEQ multiplex PCR; TCRdb keeps only in-frame clonotypes and omits some of them. The repertoire consists of 9,000 to 15,000 clones, with about four fifths occurring once and the leading ten covering about 2.8%. For these receptors, no antigen is known. Sequencing was carried out using PBMCs from blood kept in culture. The receptor set was obtained from a human donor with multiple sclerosis.

The V gene is TRBV27, the J gene TRBJ2-7, with D possibly being TRBD1 or TRBD2 (5 bases each). CDR1 and CDR2 (germline): MNHEY, SMNVEV (reference sequence). The CDR3 runs 15 residues. V lost 4 bases to trimming and J lost 2 bases, with 15 bases between them. CDR3 loop: CASSYIPGRTYEQYF. CDR3 nucleotides: TGTGCCAGCAGTTACATCCCGGGACGGACCTACGAGCAGTACTTC.

V and J are TRBV11-3 and TRBJ2-2; D gene unclear. Trimming pared 1 base from V and 0 bases from J, leaving 9 bases between. The CDR3 extends over 16 amino acids. The germline V gene has CDR1 SGHNT and CDR2 YENEEA. The CDR3 here is CASSLAIGPNTGELFF. In nucleotides, the CDR3 is TGTGCCAGCAGCTTAGCTATAGGGCCGAACACCGGGGAGCTGTTTTTT.

The chain employs TRBV13 and TRBJ1-1; no definite D call. This CDR3 is built from 13 residues. With 7 bases removed from V and 2 bases from J, the gap between germline ends came to 11 bases. Per germline, CDR1 PRHDT and CDR2 FYEKMQ (reference sequence). CDR3 coding DNA: TGTGCCAGCACCTCGGTCCTAAACACTGAAGCTTTCTTT. Its translation: CASTSVLNTEAFF.

The rearrangement uses TRBV5-4 and TRBJ1-2; unclear D gene. Between the trimmed V and J ends, which lost 0 bases and 8 bases, there was a span of 11 bases. Germline assignment: CDR1 SGHNT and CDR2 YYREEE (reference sequence). CDR3 length equals 13 residues. CDR3: CASSLERDDGYTF. The CDR3 bases are TGTGCCAGCAGCTTGGAACGTGACGACGGCTACACCTTC.

The rearrangement uses TRBV2 and TRBJ2-7; D might be TRBD2 (5 bases). Looked up from germline, CDR1 is SNHLY and CDR2 is FYNNEI. V was shortened by 6 bases and J by 0 bases, with 18 bases between the two germline ends. CDR3 size: 16 residues. CDR3 DNA sequence: TGTGCCAGCAGCGACATTCGGCGGGTTGACTCCTACGAGCAGTACTTC. It translates to CASSDIRRVDSYEQYF. Drawing the rest from reference TRBV2 and TRBJ2-7, the complete variable domain is EPEVTQTPSHQVTQMGQEVILRCVPISNHLYFYWYRQILGQKVEFLVSFYNNEISEKSEIFDDQFSVERPDGSNFTLKIRSTKLEDSAMYFCASSDIRRVDSYEQYFGPGTRLTVT.

The CDR3, as DNA: TGCGCCAGCAGCTTCACGGGGGGGCCGAGGGAGACCCAGTACTTC. It yields the protein CASSFTGGPRETQYF. The chain joins TRBV5-1 to TRBJ2-5; TRBD2 aligns across 8 bases. The CDR3 loop spans 15 amino acids. Germline V CDR1 and CDR2: SGHRS, YFSETQ. V lost 2 bases and J lost 5; bases outside the gene matches: 8. The full variable domain, its missing parts supplied by reference TRBV5-1 and TRBJ2-5, is KAGVTQTPRYLIKTRGQQVTLSCSPISGHRSVSWYQQTPGQGLQFLFEYFSETQRNKGNFPGRFSGRQFSNSRSEMNVSTLELGDSALYLCASSFTGGPRETQYFGPGTRLLVL.

The chain uses TRBV19 and TRBJ2-2; 7 positions match TRBD2. Germline loops: CDR1 LNHDA, CDR2 SQIVND (reference sequence). This CDR3 is 16 amino acids long. J lost 0 bases, V lost 6 bases, and 7 bases had no gene match. The CDR3 region is CASSSPGLPNTGELFF. CDR3 sequence (DNA): TGTGCCAGTAGCTCCCCGGGACTACCGAACACCGGGGAGCTGTTTTTT. The whole variable domain, filled in from reference TRBV19 and TRBJ2-2, reads DGGITQSPKYLFRKEGQNVTLSCEQNLNHDAMYWYRQDPGQGLRLIYYSQIVNDFQKGDIAEGYSVSREKKESFPLTVTSAQKNPTAFYLCASSSPGLPNTGELFFGEGSRLTVL.

The chain uses TRBV7-2 and TRBJ1-2; 7 bases are shared with TRBD1. Germline CDR1 SGHTA, CDR2 FQGNSA. The J segment lost 8 bases and the V segment lost 3 bases, leaving 6 bases of the junction unmatched. The CDR3 has 13 amino acids. The CDR3 spells CASSFETGRGYTF. CDR3 DNA: TGTGCCAGCAGCTTCGAGACAGGGAGGGGCTACACCTTC.

The chain joins TRBV25-1 to TRBJ2-7; 8 nucleotides agree with TRBD1. CDR3 length equals 15 residues. V shed 4 bases and J 1 base; nucleotides not matched to a gene: 6. From germline, CDR1 is MGHDK and CDR2 SYGVNS. Here the CDR3 reads CASSGQGARSYEQYF. The CDR3 DNA reads TGTGCCAGCAGTGGCCAGGGGGCTCGGTCCTACGAGCAGTACTTC.

V and J are TRBV9 and TRBJ2-1, with 11 bases that match TRBD1. With V trimmed by 3 bases and J by 6 bases, 5 bases remained unmatched. Germline V lookup: CDR1 SGDLS, CDR2 YYNGEE. The CDR3 runs 15 residues. The CDR3, as DNA: TGTGCCAGCAGCGGACCCGGGACAGGGGGCAATGAGCAGTTCTTC. Protein product: CASSGPGTGGNEQFF.

The chain couples TRBV7-2 to TRBJ2-3; D is possibly TRBD2 (5 bases). The CDR3 sequence is 13 residues long. From germline, CDR1 is SGHTA and CDR2 FQGNSA. Trimming shortened V by 3 bases and J by 4 bases, and 8 bases separated the two germline ends. This CDR3 reads CASSFMRADTQYF. In DNA, the CDR3 is TGTGCCAGCAGCTTCATGAGGGCAGATACGCAGTATTTT.

The chain uses TRBV30 and TRBJ2-7; TRBD1 agrees at 10 bases. Losses at the gene ends were 1 base for V and 0 bases for J; bases not matched to a gene: 0. Looked up from germline, CDR1 is GTSNPN and CDR2 is SVGIG (reference sequence). The CDR3 totals 14 residues. CDR3 loop: CAWSGQGASYEQYF. The CDR3 region has the DNA TGTGCCTGGAGTGGACAGGGGGCCTCCTACGAGCAGTACTTC.

J is TRBJ1-4 and V is TRBV28; D call uncertain. In germline, CDR1 is MDHEN, CDR2 SYDVKM. The CDR3 sequence is 16 residues long. The V and J ends lost 9 bases and 4 bases respectively, with 21 bases between them. The CDR3 spells CASQPIDRDYNEKLFF. In nucleotides, the CDR3 is TGTGCCAGTCAACCGATTGACCGAGACTATAATGAAAAACTGTTTTTT.

This chain uses TRBV6-4 with TRBJ2-5; 12 bases agree with TRBD2. V lost 5 bases and J lost 5; bases outside the gene matches: 3. Per the germline V gene, CDR1 is MRHNA and CDR2 is SNTAGT. CDR3 size: 14 residues. For the CDR3, the DNA is TGTGCCAGCAGTCCACTAGCGGGAGGCGAGACCCAGTACTTC. Its protein is CASSPLAGGETQYF.

The chain employs TRBV9 and TRBJ2-5, with 7 bases that match TRBD1. This CDR3 comprises 14 residues. Trimming removed 2 bases from V and 1 base from J; junction bases left unmatched: 2. CDR1 SGDLS and CDR2 YYNGEE come from the germline V gene. The CDR3 sequence is CASSVGTVQETQYF. Written as DNA, the CDR3 is TGTGCCAGCAGCGTCGGGACAGTCCAAGAGACCCAGTACTTC.

V is TRBV27 and J is TRBJ1-1; no definite D call. The V gene lost 2 bases and the J gene lost 2 bases, with 6 bases spanning the gap. This CDR3 region has 13 residues. CDR1 is MNHEY and CDR2 is SMNVEV in the germline V gene (reference sequence). CDR3 residues: CASSLLRNTEAFF. The CDR3 DNA follows: TGTGCCAGCAGTTTACTCAGAAACACTGAAGCTTTCTTT.

J is TRBJ1-1 and V is TRBV9; no clear D gene. With 0 bases removed from V and 6 bases from J, the gap between germline ends came to 15 bases. The CDR3 runs 15 residues. The germline gives CDR1 SGDLS, CDR2 YYNGEE. The CDR3 sequence: CASSVGEGAGAEAFF. The CDR3 DNA reads TGTGCCAGCAGCGTAGGGGAGGGAGCGGGCGCTGAAGCTTTCTTT.

The gene calls are TRBV5-4 and TRBJ2-1, with a tentative D call TRBD2 (5 bases). This CDR3 comprises 12 residues. With 1 base removed from V and 11 bases from J, the gap between germline ends came to 10 bases. Germline V gene data show CDR1 as SGHNT and CDR2 as YYREEE (reference sequence). The CDR3: CASSLPGEQQFF. The CDR3 nucleotides are TGTGCCAGCAGCTTGCCTGGGGAGCAGCAGTTCTTC. Combining the CDR3 with reference TRBV5-4 and TRBJ2-1 gives the whole variable domain ETGVTQSPTHLIKTRGQQVTLRCSSQSGHNTVSWYQQALGQGPQFIFQYYREEENGRGNFPPRFSGLQFPNYSSELNVNALELDDSALYLCASSLPGEQQFFGPGTRLTVL.

The V call is TRBV7-9, the J call TRBJ1-1; the match to TRBD1 covers 11 bases. The V gene's germline CDR1 is SEHNR and CDR2 FQNEAQ (reference sequence). The CDR3 runs 17 residues. J lost 4 bases, V lost 5 bases, and 12 bases had no gene match. CDR3 protein: CASSKLDRGLLSTEAFF. The CDR3 DNA reads as TGTGCCAGCAGCAAACTGGACAGGGGGCTCTTGAGCACTGAAGCTTTCTTT.